This TCR beta chain was sequenced in a study of spatial heterogeneity in lung cancer (dated by TCRdb to the late 2010s). For the wider study: More beta-chain than alpha-chain transcripts were consistently detected, likely reflecting higher beta-chain transcript abundance. In the raw uncorrected reads, each unique combination of TCR and UMI appeared on average more than ten times. The study linked features of the TCR repertoire to counts of nonsynonymous mutations, which were determined by whole-exome sequencing of tumor tissue. In non-small cell lung cancer, the study made a quantitative comparison of TCR alpha and beta repertoires among multiple tumor regions, matched nontumor lung and blood. Both alpha and beta chains were TCR-sequenced in about 240 tumor regions, approximately 64 matched nontumor lung samples and 55 to 60 PBMC samples obtained at surgery.

The cysteine opens and the phenylalanine closes a CDR3 of 15 amino acids. The CDR3 DNA has 45 bases and is translated from base 1. Reading the germline V gene gives CDR1 SQVTM and CDR2 ANQGSEA. A distance of 15 bases separates the germline ends of V and J, which lose 4 bases and 0 bases respectively. The time point tag for this specimen amounts to: sample taken at primary tumor resection. Whole RNA extracted from tumor and nontumor lung tissue, or from cryopreserved PBMC samples, was used for TCR sequencing without cell sorting. The donors were some 70 patients from the lung TRACERx cohort who had early-stage, untreated non-small cell lung cancer. Only patients with enough RNA available from two or more tumor regions were chosen for TCR sequencing. This clonotype has only a few counts. Its antigen has not been determined. No base quality information exists; no much larger clone differs at one position.

Overall study results and their limits: Ubiquitous expanded tumor TCRs were found in blood more often at tumor resection than at routine follow-up. Confirming at a functional level the hypothesis that regional TCRs recognize regional mutations was considered to require additional single-cell paired TCR alpha and beta sequencing.

To prepare the library, 5' RACE was applied. The sample was run on a NextSeq 500. In the TCR library protocol, a unique molecular identifier was attached to each TCR cDNA molecule so that PCR and sequencing errors could be corrected. On the authors' methods: Decombinator tools were used for TCR identification, UMI-based error correction and CDR3 extraction. Expanded TCRs were defined as those above a frequency of 2 per 1,000, corresponding to the top 1% of the tumor frequency distribution. Renyi diversity was computed with the R vegan package after each repertoire had been subsampled 100 times to 5,000 TCRs. To build CDR3 similarity networks, amino acid triplet string-kernel similarity was used, and CDR3s were connected when their pairwise similarity was above 0.82. TCRdb itself trimmed the public reads at Q25 with fastp, ran MiXCR and retained productive beta chains. Entries that share a CDR3 protein sequence are merged under the most common genes and DNA. TCRdb, rather than the study authors, made the V and J calls. Counted in this sample were about 92,000 distinct CDR3 sequences; about 12% of them appeared once. The top ten constitute over 40% of the sample.

The source is a male donor with early-stage non-small cell lung cancer. The chain couples TRBV29-1 to TRBJ1-1, with TRBD1 perhaps the D gene, on 5 matching bases. Source: PBMCs, taken at surgery. The DNA is TGCAGCGTTGTACGGGGGGGAAGGATGAACACTGAAGCTTTCTTT. It translates to CSVVRGGRMNTEAFF.